This T cell receptor beta chain was sequenced for a study of T cells in localized non-small cell lung cancer. Notes on this clone: The antigen is not known.

Profiled with immunoSEQ multiplex PCR; TCRdb holds only in-frame clones, not every one. The sample contains more than 50,000 clones, around 86% of which appear only once. Losses at the gene ends were 4 bases for V and 5 bases for J; bases not matched to a gene: 6. CDR3 length: 14 residues. CDR1 is SGHRS, CDR2 YFSETQ, per germline. Regarding the study as a whole: Exceeding tumor, uninvolved adjacent lung had the highest T cell clonality.

The sample in question was peripheral blood, obtained before any cancer treatment. The chain links TRBV5-1 to TRBJ2-1; 7 bases are a match to TRBD1. This clonotype originated in a female donor over 55 with stage II squamous cell lung carcinoma. For the CDR3, the DNA is TGCGCCAGCAGCGAGGGGGCTAAAGACAATGAGCAGTTCTTC. Protein product: CASSEGAKDNEQFF.